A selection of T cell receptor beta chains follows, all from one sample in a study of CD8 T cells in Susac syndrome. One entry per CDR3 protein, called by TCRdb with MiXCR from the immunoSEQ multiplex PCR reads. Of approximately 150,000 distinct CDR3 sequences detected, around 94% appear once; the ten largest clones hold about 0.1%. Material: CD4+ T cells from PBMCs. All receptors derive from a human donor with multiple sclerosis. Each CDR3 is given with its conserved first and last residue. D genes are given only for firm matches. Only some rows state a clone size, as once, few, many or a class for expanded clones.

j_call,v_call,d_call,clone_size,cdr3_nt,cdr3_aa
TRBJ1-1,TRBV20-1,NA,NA,TGCAGTGCTAGAGCTCAGGGGAGGAACACTGAAGCTTTCTTT,CSARAQGRNTEAFF
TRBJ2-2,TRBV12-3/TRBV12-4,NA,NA,TGTGCCACCAAGGGAGGGGGCGGCACCGGGGAGCTGTTTTTT,CATKGGGGTGELFF
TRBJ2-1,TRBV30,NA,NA,TGTGCCTGGACAGGGCAGGGGCGAAATGAGCAGTTCTTC,CAWTGQGRNEQFF
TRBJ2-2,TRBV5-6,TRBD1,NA,TGTGCCAGCACCTTTGACAGGGGGTATGTCGGGGAGCTGTTTTTT,CASTFDRGYVGELFF
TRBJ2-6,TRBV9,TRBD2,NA,TGTGCCAGCAGCCCGACTAGCGGGAGGGCTGGGGCCAACGTCCTGACTTTC,CASSPTSGRAGANVLTF
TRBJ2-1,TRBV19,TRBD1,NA,TGTGCCAGTAGTGGAGGACAGGGGGCGTGGAATGAGCAGTTCTTC,CASSGGQGAWNEQFF
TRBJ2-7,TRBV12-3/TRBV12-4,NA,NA,TGTGCCAGCAGACCACTAGGGTCCTACGAGCAGTACTTC,CASRPLGSYEQYF
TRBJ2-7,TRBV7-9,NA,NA,TGTGCCAGCAGCCCAGGGGTCCTGGTCGGCGAGCAGTACTTC,CASSPGVLVGEQYF
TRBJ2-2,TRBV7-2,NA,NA,TGTGCCAGCAGCGGCACGGGCGGTTACAACACCGGGGAGCTGTTTTTT,CASSGTGGYNTGELFF
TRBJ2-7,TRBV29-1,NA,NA,TGCAGCGTTCGGCGAGCCGAGGGCGAGCAGTACTTC,CSVRRAEGEQYF
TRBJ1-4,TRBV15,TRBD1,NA,TGTGCCACCAGCAGAGATTGGGCAGGGGGCGAAAAACTGTTTTTT,CATSRDWAGGEKLFF
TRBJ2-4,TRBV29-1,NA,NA,TGCAGCGTCGTCCGCGGCGGGACTTTAGGAGGCGCCAAAAACATTCAGTACTTC,CSVVRGGTLGGAKNIQYF
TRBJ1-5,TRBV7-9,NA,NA,TGTGCCAGCAGCTTTGAAGCGAGCCAGCCCCAGCATTTT,CASSFEASQPQHF
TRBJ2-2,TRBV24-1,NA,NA,TGTGCCACCAGTGATTTCCCGGGGCGCGGGGAGCTGTTTTTT,CATSDFPGRGELFF
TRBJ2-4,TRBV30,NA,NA,TGTGCCAGAGCCAGACTTCAGGGCGTTGTAGCCAAAAACATTCAGTACTTC,CARARLQGVVAKNIQYF
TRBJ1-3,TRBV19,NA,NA,TGTGCCAGTAGTCGGCAGGTCTCTGGAAACACCATATATTTT,CASSRQVSGNTIYF
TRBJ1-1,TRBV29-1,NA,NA,TGCAGCGGTGAGGAGAACACTGAAGCTTTCTTT,CSGEENTEAFF
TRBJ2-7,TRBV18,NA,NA,TGTGCCAGCTCACCGTCCCCCTTGGGGACCTACGAGCAGTACTTC,CASSPSPLGTYEQYF
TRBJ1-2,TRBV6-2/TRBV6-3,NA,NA,TGTGCCAGCAGTTCCCCAAAATATGGCTACACCTTC,CASSSPKYGYTF
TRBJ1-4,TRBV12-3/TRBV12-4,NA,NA,TGTGCCAGCACCCTAATGAACCAGGAACTGTTTTTT,CASTLMNQELFF
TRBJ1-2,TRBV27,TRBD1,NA,TGTGCCAGCAGTCTGAGTGAGGGACAGGCGAATGGCTACACCTTC,CASSLSEGQANGYTF
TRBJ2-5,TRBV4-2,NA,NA,TGTGCCAGCAGCCAAGATAGGAGTGGGGAGACCCAGTACTTC,CASSQDRSGETQYF
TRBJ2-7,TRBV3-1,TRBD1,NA,TGTGCCAGCAGCCATCCTACACCGGGACAGGGGTACGAGCAGTACTTC,CASSHPTPGQGYEQYF
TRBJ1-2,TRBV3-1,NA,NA,TGTGCCAGCAGCCCCTCCCCGTCTAACTATGGCTACACCTTC,CASSPSPSNYGYTF
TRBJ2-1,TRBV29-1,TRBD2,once,TGCAGCGTTGTTTCAAGCGGGAACTACAATGAGCAGTTCTTC,CSVVSSGNYNEQFF
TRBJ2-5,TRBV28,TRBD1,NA,TGTGCCAGCCGACAGGGTGGGGAGACCCAGTACTTC,CASRQGGETQYF
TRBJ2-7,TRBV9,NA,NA,TGTGCCAGCAGCGCCTCCGGGACTCCTCCCTACGAGCAGTACTTC,CASSASGTPPYEQYF
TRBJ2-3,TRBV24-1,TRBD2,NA,TGTGCCACCAGTGCGGCGGGAGATGGCACGCAGTATTTT,CATSAAGDGTQYF
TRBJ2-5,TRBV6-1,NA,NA,TGTGCCAGCAGGGCCTGGGGCCCAGAGACCCAGTACTTC,CASRAWGPETQYF
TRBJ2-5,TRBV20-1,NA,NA,TGCAGTGCCGGACTCTCAGAGACCCAGTACTTC,CSAGLSETQYF
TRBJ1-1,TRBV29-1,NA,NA,TGCAGCGTTCGGAGGCAGGAGAGCACTGAAGCTTTCTTT,CSVRRQESTEAFF
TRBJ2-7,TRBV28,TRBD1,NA,TGTGCCAGCAGTACCCCGACAGGGGCCTACGAGCAGTACTTC,CASSTPTGAYEQYF
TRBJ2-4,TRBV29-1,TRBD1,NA,TGCAGCGCAAAGACAGGGCAGGGTGCCAAAAACATTCAGTACTTC,CSAKTGQGAKNIQYF
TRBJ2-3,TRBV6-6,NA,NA,TGTGCCGCGGGGAGGTGGGATACGCAGTATTTT,CAAGRWDTQYF
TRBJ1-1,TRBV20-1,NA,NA,TGCAGTGCTAGGTCGGAAACGGAGGCTTTCTTT,CSARSETEAFF
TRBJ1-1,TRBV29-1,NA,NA,TGCAGCGTTGTAAGAGGGGACACTGAAGCTTTCTTT,CSVVRGDTEAFF
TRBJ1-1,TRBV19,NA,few,TGTGCCAGTAGTTCCAGGGGAGACACTGAAGCTTTCTTT,CASSSRGDTEAFF
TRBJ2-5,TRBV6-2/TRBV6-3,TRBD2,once,TGTGCCAGCAGTTACCCGACTAGCGGGAGGGTCCAAGAGACCCAGTACTTC,CASSYPTSGRVQETQYF
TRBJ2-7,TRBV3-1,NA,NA,TGTGCCAGCAGCCACGGGGGGCACGAGCAGTACTTC,CASSHGGHEQYF
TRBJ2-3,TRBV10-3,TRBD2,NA,TGTGCCATCAGTGCCGGGACTAGCGTTGGAGATACGCAGTATTTT,CAISAGTSVGDTQYF
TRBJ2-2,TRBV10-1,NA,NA,TGCGCCAGCTCCTCGGGACTGACAAACACCGGGGAGCTGTTTTTT,CASSSGLTNTGELFF
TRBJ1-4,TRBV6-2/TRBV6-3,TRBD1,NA,TGTGCCAGCAGTTGGACAGGTGAAAAACTGTTTTTT,CASSWTGEKLFF
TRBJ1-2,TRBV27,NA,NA,TGTGCCAGCAGTCGCCGGGGGACGGATTATGGCTACACCTTC,CASSRRGTDYGYTF
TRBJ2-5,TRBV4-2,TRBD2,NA,TGTGCCAGCAGCCAAGTTGCTAGCGGGAGGGAGACCCAGTACTTC,CASSQVASGRETQYF
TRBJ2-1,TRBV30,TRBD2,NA,TGTGCCTGGGGAACGAACGGGAGGACCTATGAGCAGTTCTTC,CAWGTNGRTYEQFF
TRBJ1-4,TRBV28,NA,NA,TGTGCCAGCAGTTCCGTGAATGAAAAACTGTTTTTT,CASSSVNEKLFF
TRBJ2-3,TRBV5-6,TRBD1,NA,TGTGCCAGCAGCTTGAGAGCCGGGACAGGGAGAACAGATACGCAGTATTTT,CASSLRAGTGRTDTQYF
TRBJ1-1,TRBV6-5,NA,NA,TGTGCCAGCAGTTACCTAGATACGAACACTGAAGCTTTCTTT,CASSYLDTNTEAFF
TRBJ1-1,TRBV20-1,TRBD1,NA,TGCAGTGCGGGGGGACAGCCGGGGACTGAAGCTTTCTTT,CSAGGQPGTEAFF
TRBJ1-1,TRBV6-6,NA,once,TGTGCCAGCAGTTACGGAACGCAGAACACTGAAGCTTTCTTT,CASSYGTQNTEAFF
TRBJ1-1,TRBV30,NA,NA,TGTGCCTGGGGGGACATCTTCTCTGAAGCTTTCTTT,CAWGDIFSEAFF
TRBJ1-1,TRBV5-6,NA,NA,TGTGCCAGCAGCTTGGGGGACACTGAAGCTTTCTTT,CASSLGDTEAFF
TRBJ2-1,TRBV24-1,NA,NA,TGTGCCACCAGTGAAGGGCCCTACAATGAGCAGTTCTTC,CATSEGPYNEQFF
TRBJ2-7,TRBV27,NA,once,TGTGCCAGCAGTTTTGCCCTCGGCGAGCAGTACTTC,CASSFALGEQYF
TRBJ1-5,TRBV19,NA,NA,TGTGCCAGTAGTACGGACGGGGGCAATCAGCCCCAGCATTTT,CASSTDGGNQPQHF
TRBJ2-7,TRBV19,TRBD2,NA,TGTGCCAGTAGTCTAGCGGGAGGTAGCTCCTACGAGCAGTACTTC,CASSLAGGSSYEQYF